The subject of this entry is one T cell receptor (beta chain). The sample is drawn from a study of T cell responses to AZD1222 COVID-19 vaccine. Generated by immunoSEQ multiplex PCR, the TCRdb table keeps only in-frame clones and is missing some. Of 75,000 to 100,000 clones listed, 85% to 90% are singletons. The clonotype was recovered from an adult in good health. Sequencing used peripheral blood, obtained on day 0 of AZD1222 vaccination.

CDR3 in DNA: TGTGCCACCAGTGATCAAACACAGGGGGCCCGTGGCTACACCTTC. It yields the protein CATSDQTQGARGYTF. V and J are TRBV24-1 and TRBJ1-2; 9 bases agree with TRBD1. From germline, CDR1 is KGHDR and CDR2 SFDVKD. CDR3 length: 15 residues. With 3 bases clipped from V and 7 bases from J, the junction kept 8 bases outside the gene matches.